The rows below give T cell receptor beta chains drawn from one sample of a study of T cell repertoires in cytomegalovirus infection. TCRdb recomputed calls from the reads with MiXCR, one row per CDR3 protein. The sample lists roughly 300,000 distinct CDR3 sequences, approximately 9.5% seen once, with 3.5% to 4.5% in the top ten. The sample was PBMCs. Receptor source: a human donor in good health (CMV status not recorded). Some clones in this sample may be carry-over from other donors' samples. CDR3s include the opening cysteine and the closing phenylalanine or tryptophan. The D gene is left open where the match is weak. Clone size appears in some rows only: once, few, many, or a class for an expanded clone.

-,TRBV13,TRBJ2-1,few,TGTGCCAGCAGCTTAGGCCATCCGCGGGGGCAGTTCTTC,CASSLGHPRGQFF
-,TRBV6-8,TRBJ1-2,few,TGTGCCAGCAGTTACCAGAGAGAGAACTATGGCTACACCTTC,CASSYQRENYGYTF
TRBD2,TRBV7-2,TRBJ2-3,many,TGTGCCAGCAGACCAACCCGGACTAGTACAGATACGCAGTATTTT,CASRPTRTSTDTQYF
-,TRBV6-2/TRBV6-3,TRBJ1-5,-,TGTGCCAGCAGTTACAACCGAGGACTGGGGAATCAGCCCCAGCATTTT,CASSYNRGLGNQPQHF
-,TRBV4-1,TRBJ1-1,-,TGCGCCAGCAGCCCGAAAATTGAGAACACTGAAGCTTTCTTT,CASSPKIENTEAFF
-,TRBV7-2,TRBJ2-3,many,TGTGCCAGCAGCTTAGATGGACTCGGCACAGATACGCAGTATTTT,CASSLDGLGTDTQYF
-,TRBV7-9,TRBJ2-7,few,TGTGCCAGCAGCCTGGACACCCGCTCCTACGAGCAGTACTTC,CASSLDTRSYEQYF
-,TRBV7-2,TRBJ2-4,many,TGTGCCAGCAGCTTAGTAAGGGGGGTAGCCAAAAACATTCAGTACTTC,CASSLVRGVAKNIQYF
TRBD1,TRBV6-1,TRBJ1-2,many,TGTGCCAGCAGTTCGGCAGGGGGCGGATATGGCTACACCTTC,CASSSAGGGYGYTF
-,TRBV25-1,TRBJ2-4,many,TGTGCCAGCAGGGGGGACGGGAGAAACATTCAGTACTTC,CASRGDGRNIQYF
TRBD1,TRBV7-9,TRBJ1-6,-,TGTGCCAGCAGCCAGGGACAGGGATTCTATAATTCACCCCTCCACTTT,CASSQGQGFYNSPLHF
-,TRBV12-3/TRBV12-4,TRBJ2-3,once,TGTGCCAGCAGTTCGGACAGTAGCACAGATACGCAGTATTTT,CASSSDSSTDTQYF
TRBD1,TRBV12-3/TRBV12-4,TRBJ1-2,many,TGTGCCAGCAGGGGGACAGGGGGCTTCTATGGCTACACCTTC,CASRGTGGFYGYTF
-,TRBV7-9,TRBJ1-5,few,TGTGCCAGCGGCTATGACAGCTCCAATCAGCCCCAGCATTTT,CASGYDSSNQPQHF
-,TRBV7-6,TRBJ2-3,many,TGTGCCAGCAGCCTCCGAAGGGGCAGCACAGATACGCAGTATTTT,CASSLRRGSTDTQYF
-,TRBV7-2,TRBJ1-1,many,TGTGCCAGCAGCTTAGTGAGGGGCTCGGGTGAAGCTTTCTTT,CASSLVRGSGEAFF
-,TRBV6-2/TRBV6-3,TRBJ2-2,few,TGTGCCAGCAGAGTTACCATGAACAGCGAGGCCGTACAGGGTCGCGGGGAGCTGTTTTTT,CASRVTMNSEAVQGRGELFF
TRBD1,TRBV25-1,TRBJ1-5,many,TGTGCCAGCAGTGAATCCGGCAGGGGGTTACATCAGCCCCAGCATTTT,CASSESGRGLHQPQHF
-,TRBV12-3/TRBV12-4,TRBJ2-5,few,TGTGCCAGCAGTTTCTACCAGGGGTCAGAAGAGACCCAGTACTTC,CASSFYQGSEETQYF
-,TRBV18,TRBJ2-7,many,TGTGCCAGCTCAACGGACAGATACGAGCAGTACTTC,CASSTDRYEQYF
-,TRBV12-3/TRBV12-4,TRBJ1-2,-,TGTGCCAGCATCTCCTATGGTGGGCAGCTGTATGGCTACACCTTC,CASISYGGQLYGYTF
TRBD1,TRBV24-1,TRBJ1-1,-,TGTGCCACCAGTGAACCCGGGACAGGGGTTGGCACTGAAGCTTTCTTT,CATSEPGTGVGTEAFF
-,TRBV24-1,TRBJ1-2,-,TGTGCCACCAGTGATTTGAAGAGGAGTTATGGCTACACCTTC,CATSDLKRSYGYTF
-,TRBV5-1,TRBJ1-2,few,TGCGCCAGCAGCCCCGGGCTACAGCCCGCTAACTATGGCTACACCTTC,CASSPGLQPANYGYTF
-,TRBV18,TRBJ1-1,-,TGTGCCAGCTCACTGGTCCGGGAGAACACTGAAGCTTTCTTT,CASSLVRENTEAFF
TRBD2,TRBV5-4,TRBJ2-3,-,TGTGCCAGCAGCACGGGACTAGCGGTTCCCACAGATACGCAGTATTTT,CASSTGLAVPTDTQYF
-,TRBV7-2,TRBJ1-2,many,TGTGCCAGCAGCCGGACCGGGACTCCTGCAGGCACCTTC,CASSRTGTPAGTF
-,TRBV7-8,TRBJ1-1,many,TGTGCCAGCAGCTTATTCGACAACTCCTTGGCTGAAGCTTTCTTT,CASSLFDNSLAEAFF
-,TRBV6-6,TRBJ1-1,-,TGTGCCAGCAGTTACTCGAGACAGGATGAAGCTTTCTTT,CASSYSRQDEAFF
-,TRBV7-8,TRBJ2-5,many,TGTGCCAGCAGCAGGACTATCGAGGAGACCCAGTACTTC,CASSRTIEETQYF
-,TRBV5-6,TRBJ2-2,-,TGTGCCAGCAGCTTGGCCAGCAGGGAGAACACCGGGGAGCTGTTTTTT,CASSLASRENTGELFF
-,TRBV27,TRBJ1-6,-,TGTGCCAGCAGTCCCCTGGATTCTCTCGGTAATTCACCCCTCCACTTT,CASSPLDSLGNSPLHF
-,TRBV11-2,TRBJ2-7,few,TGTGCCAGCAGCTCCACCCCGGACAAATCCTACGAGCAGTACTTC,CASSSTPDKSYEQYF